Listed here are 31 T cell receptor beta chains from one sample, sequenced in a study of cytotoxic CD8 clonotypes in ibrutinib-treated CLL. Some clones are missing from TCRdb's copy, which holds only in-frame ones; the method was immunoSEQ multiplex PCR. Of 100,000 to 150,000 clones in the sample, roughly 85% were seen once. The sample consisted of PBMCs, taken after 24 months of ibrutinib treatment. The source is a human donor with chronic lymphocytic leukemia.

On this clone: An end of the junction differs from the germline gene, which may be a read error. This chain joins TRBV10-3 and TRBJ2-7, with 7 bases that match TRBD2. CDR1 ENHRY and CDR2 SYGVKD come from the germline V gene. The CDR3 covers 14 residues. The CDR3 sequence: CASSEAGYFYEQYF. As DNA, the CDR3 is TGTGCCAGCAGTGAAGCGGGGTATTTCTACGAGCAGTACTTC.

This chain connects TRBV7-3 to TRBJ1-1, with D maybe TRBD1 (5 bases). The CDR3 spans 15 residues. V gave up 1 base and J gave up 1 base, with 10 bases separating them. Germline loops: CDR1 SGHTA, CDR2 FQGTGA. CDR3 in amino acids: CASSLIRVANTEAFF. In DNA, the CDR3 is TGTGCCAGCAGCTTAATCAGGGTCGCGAACACTGAAGCTTTCTTT.

This clone was seen a single time. The CDR3 bases are TGTGCCAGCAGCTTAATCTCAGGGACTGAAGCTTTCTTT. Translating it yields CASSLISGTEAFF. This chain connects TRBV7-9 to TRBJ1-1, with TRBD1 as a possible D gene (5 bases). Germline V lookup: CDR1 SEHNR, CDR2 FQNEAQ (reference sequence). There are 13 residues in the CDR3. The V and J ends lost 2 bases and 5 bases respectively, with 9 bases between them.

V and J are TRBV5-1 and TRBJ1-6; weak D call: TRBD1 (6 bases). The CDR3 consists of 13 residues. The germline V and J ends were trimmed by 5 bases and 5 bases, with 8 bases remaining between them. In germline, CDR1 is SGHRS, CDR2 YFSETQ. The CDR3: CASSAGDNSPLHF. Written as DNA, the CDR3 is TGCGCCAGCAGTGCAGGGGATAATTCACCCCTCCACTTT.

This sequence joins TRBV28 and TRBJ1-5; 8 bases match TRBD1. Germline V gene lookup returns CDR1 MDHEN and CDR2 SYDVKM. The CDR3 sequence is 13 residues long. The V and J ends lost 10 bases and 3 bases, in that order; junction bases with no gene match: 5. This CDR3 is CAIRTGTNQPQHF. The CDR3, as DNA: TGTGCCATCCGGACAGGGACCAATCAGCCCCAGCATTTT.

This clone has only one observation. The chain links TRBV28 to TRBJ2-3; the D gene is possibly TRBD1 (5 bases). The germline V gene encodes CDR1 MDHEN and CDR2 SYDVKM. The V and J ends lost 8 bases and 2 bases respectively, with 17 bases between them. There are 15 residues in the CDR3. The DNA for the CDR3 is TGTGCCAGCGGTGTTTCACAGGCGACCACAGATACGCAGTATTTT. Residues: CASGVSQATTDTQYF.

The V and J genes are TRBV7-8 and TRBJ2-7; D possibly corresponds to TRBD2 (6 bases). The CDR3 is 16 residues long. Trimming cost V 0 bases and J 3 bases, with 15 bases left between them. Germline loops: CDR1 SGHVS, CDR2 FQNEAQ. The CDR3 DNA follows: TGTGCCAGCAGCTTAGCACGCCGGGAGTTGGACTACGAGCAGTACTTC. It specifies CASSLARRELDYEQYF.

This chain connects TRBV19 to TRBJ2-5, with TRBD1 matching 7 bases. Germline lookup yields CDR1 LNHDA and CDR2 SQIVND (reference sequence). V gave up 5 bases and J gave up 2 bases; unmatched junction bases: 11. The CDR3 length is 16 residues. The CDR3 DNA is TGTGCCAGTAGTCCTTTGACAGGGAGTGGGCAAGAGACCCAGTACTTC. Translation: CASSPLTGSGQETQYF. Variable domain in full (rest from reference TRBV19 and TRBJ2-5): DGGITQSPKYLFRKEGQNVTLSCEQNLNHDAMYWYRQDPGQGLRLIYYSQIVNDFQKGDIAEGYSVSREKKESFPLTVTSAQKNPTAFYLCASSPLTGSGQETQYFGPGTRLLVL.

The chain uses TRBV18 and TRBJ2-1; D is uncertain. Germline lookup yields CDR1 KGHSH and CDR2 LQKENI. The CDR3 covers 16 residues. The V end was cut by 3 bases, the J end by 5 bases, with 17 bases between. The CDR3 nucleotides read TGTGCCAGCTCACCCGTCCCCCCCCAAGCAGACAATGAGCAGTTCTTC. It yields the protein CASSPVPPQADNEQFF.

There are a few counts of this clone. The V and J genes are TRBV25-1 and TRBJ1-6; D may be TRBD1 (5 bases). Germline values: CDR1 MGHDK, CDR2 SYGVNS. Trimming pared 6 bases from V and 7 bases from J, leaving 16 bases between. The CDR3 has 15 amino acids. Written as DNA, the CDR3 is TGTGCCAGCAGGGACCCTCGGGGCTGGAATTCACCCCTCCACTTT. Protein sequence: CASRDPRGWNSPLHF.

This chain connects TRBV10-3 to TRBJ2-6; no clear D. In germline, CDR1 is ENHRY, CDR2 SYGVKD. CDR3 length equals 16 residues. Trimming cost V 0 bases and J 4 bases, with 10 bases left between them. The CDR3 sequence: CAISESNQAGANVLTF. The DNA for the CDR3 is TGTGCCATCAGTGAGTCGAATCAGGCGGGGGCCAACGTCCTGACTTTC.

This clone was found once. The chain couples TRBV4-2 to TRBJ2-3; possibly TRBD2 for D (6 bases). This CDR3 has 15 residues. Germline V CDR1 and CDR2: LGHNA, YNFKEQ. V gave up 4 bases and J gave up 1 base, with 12 bases separating them. Here the CDR3 reads CASSRGVLGTDTQYF. The CDR3 DNA follows: TGTGCCAGCAGCCGGGGGGTCTTGGGCACAGATACGCAGTATTTT.

This chain links TRBV11-3 with TRBJ2-1; TRBD1 aligns across 8 bases. Trimming removed 5 bases from V and 3 bases from J; junction bases left unmatched: 6. CDR3 length: 15 amino acids. Germline V gene lookup returns CDR1 SGHNT and CDR2 YENEEA. The CDR3 sequence: CASSPGQGIYNEQFF. In DNA, the CDR3 is TGTGCCAGCAGCCCCGGACAGGGTATCTACAATGAGCAGTTCTTC. The whole variable domain, remainder taken from reference TRBV11-3 and TRBJ2-1, is EAGVVQSPRYKIIEKKQPVAFWCNPISGHNTLYWYLQNLGQGPELLIRYENEEAVDDSQLPKDRFSAERLKGVDSTLKIQPAELGDSAVYLCASSPGQGIYNEQFFGPGTRLTVL.

The V gene is TRBV14, the J gene TRBJ2-3; D uncertain. The CDR3 sequence is 19 residues long. V lost 0 bases and J 3 bases, leaving 22 bases between the germline ends. The germline V gene encodes CDR1 SGHDN and CDR2 FVKESK. Written as DNA, the CDR3 is TGTGCCAGCAGCCAAGATACACGGTTCGGCCAGGATTATACAGATACGCAGTATTTT. It yields the protein CASSQDTRFGQDYTDTQYF.

The rearrangement uses TRBV7-9 and TRBJ2-7; no clear D gene. The CDR3 runs to 14 residues. Trimming took 3 bases from V and 0 from J, leaving 9 bases between them. Germline values: CDR1 SEHNR, CDR2 FQNEAQ (reference sequence). The CDR3 coding sequence is TGTGCCAGCAGCTTCGGCCGGTTCTCCTACGAGCAGTACTTC. Translating gives CASSFGRFSYEQYF. Looking up the rest from reference TRBV7-9 and TRBJ2-7 gives the full variable domain: DTGVSQNPRHKITKRGQNVTFRCDPISEHNRLYWYRQTLGQGPEFLTYFQNEAQLEKSRLLSDRFSAERPKGSFSTLEIQRTEQGDSAMYLCASSFGRFSYEQYFGPGTRLTVT.

This rearrangement joins TRBV7-8 to TRBJ2-1; weak D call: TRBD1 (6 bases). V lost 1 base to trimming and J lost 3 bases, with 13 bases between them. Per the germline V gene, CDR1 is SGHVS and CDR2 is FQNEAQ. This CDR3 is 16 amino acids long. In nucleotides, the CDR3 is TGTGCCAGCAGCTTAGTTGGGACATCCAACTACAATGAGCAGTTCTTC. This encodes CASSLVGTSNYNEQFF.

The genes are TRBV29-1 and TRBJ2-3; D is ambiguous. Per the germline V gene, CDR1 is SQVTM and CDR2 is ANQGSEA. The CDR3 contains 11 residues. The V and J ends lost 3 bases and 4 bases respectively, with 5 bases between them. For the CDR3, the DNA is TGCAGCGTTGATTCGGCAGATACGCAGTATTTT. It yields the protein CSVDSADTQYF.

This rearrangement joins TRBV10-2 to TRBJ1-1, with 7 bases identical to TRBD1. The CDR3 covers 14 residues. In germline, CDR1 is WSHSY, CDR2 SAAADI. The trim removed 4 bases at V and 1 base at J, leaving 3 bases unmatched. CDR3 bases: TGCGCCAGCAGTGGTAACAGGGGGAACACTGAAGCTTTCTTT. Its protein is CASSGNRGNTEAFF.

The chain uses TRBV28 and TRBJ2-7, with D possibly being TRBD1 (5 bases). Germline-derived CDR1 and CDR2 are MDHEN and SYDVKM. CDR3 length: 15 residues. Deletions cut 5 bases from V and 6 bases from J, with 20 bases between. The CDR3 sequence: CASSPPGPGFREQYF. Written as DNA, the CDR3 is TGTGCCAGCAGTCCCCCCGGGCCAGGGTTTCGCGAGCAGTACTTC.

This chain links TRBV6-5 with TRBJ1-2; 10 nucleotides line up with TRBD1. This CDR3 comprises 14 residues. V lost 4 bases to trimming and J lost 4 bases; unmatched junction nucleotides: 3. Germline-derived CDR1 and CDR2 are MNHEY and SVGAGI. The CDR3 sequence: CASSLGQGGYGYTF. The CDR3 DNA follows: TGTGCCAGCAGTTTAGGACAGGGGGGCTATGGCTACACCTTC.

This sequence joins TRBV7-8 and TRBJ2-1; the D gene is possibly TRBD2 (6 bases). CDR1 SGHVS and CDR2 FQNEAQ come from the germline V gene. Deletions cut 5 bases from V and 4 bases from J, with 12 bases between. This CDR3 has 14 amino acids. Here the CDR3 DNA reads TGTGCCAGCAGCCCCCTCCGGGGGTACAATGAGCAGTTCTTC. As protein: CASSPLRGYNEQFF.

The rearrangement links TRBV28 to TRBJ1-5, with D perhaps TRBD1 (5 bases). The ends were cut back, 5 bases at V and 9 bases at J, with 11 bases in the middle. The CDR3 is made up of 12 amino acids. Per germline, CDR1 MDHEN and CDR2 SYDVKM. The CDR3 loop is CASSGGGGPQHF. CDR3 nucleotides: TGTGCCAGCAGTGGAGGTGGGGGGCCCCAGCATTTT.

V and J are TRBV7-9 and TRBJ2-4; D is unclear. The CDR3 runs 12 residues. With 5 bases removed from V and 9 bases from J, the gap between germline ends came to 11 bases. The V gene's germline CDR1 is SEHNR and CDR2 FQNEAQ (reference sequence). The CDR3 bases are TGTGCCAGCAGCGTAAGTGTGGGCATTCAGTACTTC. Its translation is CASSVSVGIQYF.

V and J are TRBV4-2 and TRBJ2-7; 9 bases match TRBD1. The CDR3 is 15 residues long. Germline lookup yields CDR1 LGHNA and CDR2 YNFKEQ. V trimming: 0 bases; J trimming: 4 bases; junction bases outside the gene matches: 4. CDR3: CASSQEVQGAYEQYF. CDR3 in DNA: TGTGCCAGCAGCCAAGAGGTACAGGGGGCTTACGAGCAGTACTTC.

The chain is built from TRBV7-9 and TRBJ1-2, with D unclear. Per germline, CDR1 SEHNR and CDR2 FQNEAQ (reference sequence). V shed 1 base and J shed 4 bases, with 7 bases lying between them. This CDR3 spans 13 amino acids. The CDR3 coding sequence is TGTGCCAGCAGCTTAGAGGGCGCCTATGGCTACACCTTC. Its translation is CASSLEGAYGYTF.

The table lists this clone with a count of one. J is TRBJ2-7 and V is TRBV15, with D perhaps matching TRBD1 (5 bases). The V gene's germline CDR1 is LNHNV and CDR2 YYDKDF (reference sequence). V lost 2 bases and J 0 bases, leaving 11 bases between the germline ends. This CDR3 spans 15 amino acids. CDR3 protein: CATSRLQESSYEQYF. As DNA, the CDR3 is TGTGCCACCAGCAGATTACAGGAGAGCTCCTACGAGCAGTACTTC.

This sequence joins TRBV9 and TRBJ1-1; no definite D call. The CDR3 contains 14 residues. Germline CDR1 reads SGDLS; CDR2 reads YYNGEE. Trimming shortened V by 0 bases and J by 0 bases, and 6 bases separated the two germline ends. The CDR3, as DNA: TGTGCCAGCAGCGTAGGGCTGTTGAACACTGAAGCTTTCTTT. This sequence encodes CASSVGLLNTEAFF.

The V call is TRBV19, the J call TRBJ1-5, with TRBD1 matching 9 bases. V lost 7 bases to trimming and J lost 7 bases; unmatched junction nucleotides: 8. CDR1 is LNHDA, CDR2 SQIVND, per germline (reference sequence). The CDR3 runs 14 residues. The CDR3 DNA reads as TGTGCCAGTACCCGACGGGACAGGGAACAGCCCCAGCATTTT. Protein sequence: CASTRRDREQPQHF. The full variable domain, rest sourced from reference TRBV19 and TRBJ1-5, is DGGITQSPKYLFRKEGQNVTLSCEQNLNHDAMYWYRQDPGQGLRLIYYSQIVNDFQKGDIAEGYSVSREKKESFPLTVTSAQKNPTAFYLCASTRRDREQPQHFGDGTRLSIL.

The V call is TRBV6-4, the J call TRBJ2-1; the D gene could be TRBD1 or TRBD2 (6 bases each). Germline assignment: CDR1 MRHNA and CDR2 SNTAGT. The CDR3 consists of 16 residues. V lost 3 bases and J 4 bases, leaving 16 bases between the germline ends. Written as DNA, the CDR3 is TGTGCCAGCAGTGAAGGGCCGGGGGCCGGGTACAATGAGCAGTTCTTC. Its protein is CASSEGPGAGYNEQFF.

This chain joins TRBV7-9 and TRBJ2-7; a weak D match, TRBD2 (5 bases). V was trimmed by 1 base and J by 0 bases, leaving 10 bases between them. The CDR3 runs to 15 residues. The germline CDR1 and CDR2 sequences are SEHNR and FQNEAQ (reference sequence). The CDR3 DNA reads as TGTGCCAGCAGCTTAGATACGGGAAGCTCCTACGAGCAGTACTTC. This gives the protein CASSLDTGSSYEQYF.

The chain has TRBV7-8 and TRBJ2-7, with D perhaps assigned TRBD1 or TRBD2 (5 bases each). V lost 2 bases and J 6 bases, leaving 14 bases between the germline ends. CDR3 length: 14 amino acids. Germline CDR1 and CDR2: SGHVS and FQNEAQ. CDR3 region: CASSLSGRVGEQYF. In DNA, the CDR3 is TGTGCCAGCAGCTTAAGCGGCAGGGTGGGCGAGCAGTACTTC.